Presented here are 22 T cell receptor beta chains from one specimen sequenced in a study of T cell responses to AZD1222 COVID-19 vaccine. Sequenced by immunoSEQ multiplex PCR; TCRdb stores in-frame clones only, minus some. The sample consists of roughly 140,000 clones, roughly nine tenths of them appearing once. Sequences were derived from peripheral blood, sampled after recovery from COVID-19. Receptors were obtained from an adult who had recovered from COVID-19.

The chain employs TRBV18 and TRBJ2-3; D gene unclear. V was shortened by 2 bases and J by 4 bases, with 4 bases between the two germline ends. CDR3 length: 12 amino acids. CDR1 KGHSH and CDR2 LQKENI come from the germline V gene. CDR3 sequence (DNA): TGTGCCAGCTCACCAGGGCCAGATACGCAGTATTTT. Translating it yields CASSPGPDTQYF.

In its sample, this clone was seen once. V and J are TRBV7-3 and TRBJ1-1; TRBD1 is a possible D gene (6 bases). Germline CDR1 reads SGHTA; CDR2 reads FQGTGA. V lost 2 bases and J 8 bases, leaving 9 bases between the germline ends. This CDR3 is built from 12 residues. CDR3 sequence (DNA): TGTGCCAGCAGCTTACCAGGGGCGGAAGCTTTCTTT. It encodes CASSLPGAEAFF.

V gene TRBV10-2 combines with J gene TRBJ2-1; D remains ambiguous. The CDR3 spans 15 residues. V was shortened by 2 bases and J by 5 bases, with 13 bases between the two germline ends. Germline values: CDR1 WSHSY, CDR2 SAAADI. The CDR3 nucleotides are TGCGCCAGCAGTGAGAACCCTAACCCACACAATGAGCAGTTCTTC. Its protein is CASSENPNPHNEQFF.

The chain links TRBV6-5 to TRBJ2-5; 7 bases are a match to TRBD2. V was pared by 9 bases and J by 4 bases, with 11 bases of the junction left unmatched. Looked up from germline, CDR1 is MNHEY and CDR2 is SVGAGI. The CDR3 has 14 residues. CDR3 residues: CASSYGGVSETQYF. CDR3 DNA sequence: TGTGCCAGTTCATATGGGGGGGTGTCAGAGACCCAGTACTTC.

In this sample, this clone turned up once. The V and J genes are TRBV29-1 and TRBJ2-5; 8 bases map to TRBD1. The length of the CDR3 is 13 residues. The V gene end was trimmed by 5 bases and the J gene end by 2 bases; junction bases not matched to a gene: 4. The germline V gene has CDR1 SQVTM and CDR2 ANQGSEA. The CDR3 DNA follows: TGCAGCGTTACAGGGGGATGGCAAGAGACCCAGTACTTC. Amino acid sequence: CSVTGGWQETQYF.

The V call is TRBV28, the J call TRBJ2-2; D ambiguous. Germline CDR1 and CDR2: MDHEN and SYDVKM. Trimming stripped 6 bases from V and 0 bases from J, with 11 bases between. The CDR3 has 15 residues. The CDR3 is CASSLRVANTGELFF. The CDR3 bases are TGTGCCAGCAGCTTAAGGGTAGCGAACACCGGGGAGCTGTTTTTT.

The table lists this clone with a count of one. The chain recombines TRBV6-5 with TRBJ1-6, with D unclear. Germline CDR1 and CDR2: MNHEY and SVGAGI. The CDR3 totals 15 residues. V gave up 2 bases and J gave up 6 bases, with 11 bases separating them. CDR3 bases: TGTGCCAGCAGTTACGAAGGACGGAGTAATTCACCCCTCCACTTT. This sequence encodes CASSYEGRSNSPLHF.

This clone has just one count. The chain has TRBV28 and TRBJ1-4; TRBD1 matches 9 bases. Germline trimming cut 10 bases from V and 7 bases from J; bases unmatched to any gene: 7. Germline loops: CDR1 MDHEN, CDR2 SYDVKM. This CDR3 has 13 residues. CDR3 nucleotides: TGTGCCACCCACAGGGGGCGCTTTGAAAAACTGTTTTTT. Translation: CATHRGRFEKLFF.

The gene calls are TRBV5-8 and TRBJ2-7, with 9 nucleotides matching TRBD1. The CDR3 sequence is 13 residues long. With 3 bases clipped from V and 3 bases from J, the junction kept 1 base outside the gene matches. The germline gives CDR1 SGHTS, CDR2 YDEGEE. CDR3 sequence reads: CASSSGQGYEQYF. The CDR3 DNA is TGTGCCAGCAGCTCGGGACAGGGCTACGAGCAGTACTTC.

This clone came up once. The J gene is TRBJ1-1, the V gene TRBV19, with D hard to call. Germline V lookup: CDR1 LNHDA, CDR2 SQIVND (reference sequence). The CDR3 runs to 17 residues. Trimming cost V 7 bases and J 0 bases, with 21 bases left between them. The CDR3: CASTLTGLGGLNTEAFF. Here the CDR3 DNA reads TGTGCCAGTACCCTCACCGGGCTCGGAGGGCTGAACACTGAAGCTTTCTTT.

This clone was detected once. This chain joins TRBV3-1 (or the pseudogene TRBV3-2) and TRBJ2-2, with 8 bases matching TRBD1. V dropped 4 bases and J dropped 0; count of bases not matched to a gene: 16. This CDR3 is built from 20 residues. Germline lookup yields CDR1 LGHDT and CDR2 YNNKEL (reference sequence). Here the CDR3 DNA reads TGTGCCAGCAGCCGTCGGGTCACGCAGGGGGCGCCTCCGAACACCGGGGAGCTGTTTTTT. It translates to CASSRRVTQGAPPNTGELFF.

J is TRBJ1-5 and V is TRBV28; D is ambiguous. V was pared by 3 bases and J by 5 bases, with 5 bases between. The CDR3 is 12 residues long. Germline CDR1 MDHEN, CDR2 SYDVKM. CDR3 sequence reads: CASSLSDQPQHF. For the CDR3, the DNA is TGTGCCAGCAGTTTGAGCGATCAGCCCCAGCATTTT.

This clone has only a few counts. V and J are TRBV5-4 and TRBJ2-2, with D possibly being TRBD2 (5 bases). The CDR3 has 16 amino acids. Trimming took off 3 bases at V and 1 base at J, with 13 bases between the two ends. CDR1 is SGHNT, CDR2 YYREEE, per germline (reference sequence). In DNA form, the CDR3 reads TGTGCCAGCAGCTCTGGGGAGCGGAAGAACACCGGGGAGCTGTTTTTT. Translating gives CASSSGERKNTGELFF.

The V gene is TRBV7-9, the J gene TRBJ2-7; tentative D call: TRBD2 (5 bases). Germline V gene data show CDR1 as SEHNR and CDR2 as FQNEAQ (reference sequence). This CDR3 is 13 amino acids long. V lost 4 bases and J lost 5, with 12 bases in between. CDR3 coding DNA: TGTGCCAGCAGCTCAAACGGGAAAGACGAGCAGTACTTC. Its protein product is CASSSNGKDEQYF.

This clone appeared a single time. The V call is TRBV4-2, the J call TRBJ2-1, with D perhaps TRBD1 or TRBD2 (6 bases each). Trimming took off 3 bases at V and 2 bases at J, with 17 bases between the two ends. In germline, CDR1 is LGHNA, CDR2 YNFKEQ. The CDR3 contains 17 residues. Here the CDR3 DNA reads TGTGCCAGCAGCCAGTCCGGGGGCACCAGACCCTACAATGAGCAGTTCTTC. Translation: CASSQSGGTRPYNEQFF.

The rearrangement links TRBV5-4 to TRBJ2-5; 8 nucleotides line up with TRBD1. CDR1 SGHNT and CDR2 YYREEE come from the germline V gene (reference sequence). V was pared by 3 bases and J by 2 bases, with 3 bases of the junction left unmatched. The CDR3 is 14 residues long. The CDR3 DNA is TGTGCCAGCAGCTCCAGGGGGCAGCAAGAGACCCAGTACTTC. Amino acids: CASSSRGQQETQYF.

The CDR3 sequence is CASSMGTGGAEAFF. The DNA for the CDR3 is TGTGCCAGTAGTATGGGGACAGGAGGAGCTGAAGCTTTCTTT. This chain joins TRBV19 and TRBJ1-1, with 8 positions matching TRBD1. The ends lost 3 bases at V and 6 bases at J; junction bases unmatched: 6. CDR3 size: 14 residues. CDR1 and CDR2 (germline): LNHDA, SQIVND (reference sequence).

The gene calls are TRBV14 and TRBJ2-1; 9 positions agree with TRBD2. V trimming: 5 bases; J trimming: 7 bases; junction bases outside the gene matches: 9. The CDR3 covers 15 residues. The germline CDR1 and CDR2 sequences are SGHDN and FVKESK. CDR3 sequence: CASSKSGGNWNEQFF. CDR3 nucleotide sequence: TGTGCCAGCAGCAAGAGCGGGGGGAATTGGAATGAGCAGTTCTTC.

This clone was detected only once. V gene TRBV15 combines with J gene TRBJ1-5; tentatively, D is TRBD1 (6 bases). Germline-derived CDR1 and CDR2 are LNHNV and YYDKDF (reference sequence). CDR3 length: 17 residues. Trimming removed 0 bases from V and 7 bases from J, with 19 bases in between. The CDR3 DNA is TGTGCCACCAGCAGAGATCCGGGGGCAGGGTACGAACAGCCCCAGCATTTT. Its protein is CATSRDPGAGYEQPQHF. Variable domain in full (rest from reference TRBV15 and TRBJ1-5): DAMVIQNPRYQVTQFGKPVTLSCSQTLNHNVMYWYQQKSSQAPKLLFHYYDKDFNNEADTPDNFQSRRPNTSFCFLDIRSPGLGDTAMYLCATSRDPGAGYEQPQHFGDGTRLSIL.

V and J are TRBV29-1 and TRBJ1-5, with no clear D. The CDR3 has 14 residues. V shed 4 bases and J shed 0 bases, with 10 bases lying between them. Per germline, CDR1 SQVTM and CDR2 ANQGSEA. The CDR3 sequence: CSVGEAHSNQPQHF. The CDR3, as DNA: TGCAGCGTTGGGGAAGCCCATAGCAATCAGCCCCAGCATTTT.

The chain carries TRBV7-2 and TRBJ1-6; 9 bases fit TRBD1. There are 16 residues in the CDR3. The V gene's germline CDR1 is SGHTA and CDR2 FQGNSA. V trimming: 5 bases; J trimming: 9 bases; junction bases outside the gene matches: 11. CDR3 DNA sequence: TGTGCCAGCAGCAGACCATCACAGGGGGCTGGTTCACCCCTCCACTTT. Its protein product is CASSRPSQGAGSPLHF.

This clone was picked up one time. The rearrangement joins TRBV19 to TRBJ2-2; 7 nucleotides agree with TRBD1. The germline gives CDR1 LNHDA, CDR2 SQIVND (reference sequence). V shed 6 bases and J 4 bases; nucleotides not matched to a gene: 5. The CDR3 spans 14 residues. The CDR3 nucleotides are TGTGCCAGTAGCCAAGGACAGGCCACCGGGGAGCTGTTTTTT. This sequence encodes CASSQGQATGELFF.